This T cell receptor (beta chain) was recorded in a study of immune cell composition in non-small cell lung cancer (dated by TCRdb to the late 2010s). In terms of the full investigation: To assign histologic subtype, which was mostly lung adenocarcinoma or squamous cell carcinoma, H&E was combined with p63, CK5, Napsin A and TTF-1 immunohistochemistry. Four tumour specimens with TCR-beta data were rare histological subtypes and were excluded from the subtype comparisons. Using Adaptive Biotechnologies, the researchers ran TCR-beta sequencing on about 32 paired NSCLC tumour and non-adjacent lung specimens, along with more than 20 tumour-only specimens. Supplementary cohort #1, some ten lung adenocarcinoma cases, had paired tumour/lung TCR-beta sequencing and TIL populations generated to assess tumour reactivity.

A two-step multiplex PCR amplified TCR-beta CDR3 regions from genomic DNA, and the second step of the PCR added Illumina-compatible adaptors. TCR-beta immunosequencing was carried out on an Illumina platform through the commercial immunoSEQ service. In the authors' own workflow: Two measures summarised the repertoires: productive clonality, and Top 10 Clones, meaning the percentage of T-cell templates coming from the ten most frequent sequences. Productive clonality ranged from 0 to 1, with 1 indicating a monoclonal population. Using log10 scatter plots, tumour-associated clones were identified as sequences that made up at least 0.1% of tumour T-cell templates yet were absent from the matched non-adjacent lung. Two-group comparisons used Student's t-tests, stages used ANOVA, and relationships used linear regression, analysed in GraphPad Prism7 and R. The table comes from immuneACCESS by way of TCRdb, which keeps in-frame sequences with V and J called. Part of the clones is missing from these tables; in studies checked, under half for an unresolved V gene and the rest for unknown reasons. That table gives V, J and clone size, and the DNA gave D and trimming. In all, the sample holds around 13,000 clones, and over 70% of those were seen once. The ten top clones hold 11% of the sample.

Germline trimming amounts to 3 bases on V and 4 bases on J, with 4 as the count of junction bases outside the gene matches. From the germline V gene, CDR1 is SGDLS and CDR2 is YYNGEE. The CDR3 goes from the cysteine to the phenylalanine over 14 residues. Kept here is only the CDR3 DNA, which spans 42 bases and is read in frame from base 1. In the case of this clone: Its antigen remains unidentified. No much larger clone exists at a distance of one base, and base qualities are not known.

Genomic DNA was isolated with the QIAamp DNA kit from frozen aliquots of single-cell suspensions that had not been sorted. Tumour samples were surgically resected non-small cell lung cancer tissue. Tissues were received within 2 hours of resection and processed immediately into single-cell suspensions. Tissue was broken up mechanically, digested enzymatically with DNase I, collagenase I and hyaluronidase for 30 to 35 minutes at 37 degrees C, and then filtered and RBC-lysed. Overall results and qualifications from the work: Tumour-associated clones >0.5% were found in nearly half of NSCLC cases, namely in around 33% of adenocarcinomas versus less than 85% of squamous carcinomas. Smoking pack-years did not significantly correlate with tumour TCR-beta clonality. The reactivity cohort was only roughly eleven cases, and tumour-reactive clones were not shown to share sequences with the dominant in vivo tumour-associated clones. Across 10 or so adenocarcinoma cases, the maximal tumour-associated clone frequency showed a strong correlation with TIL tumour reactivity, but overall clonality showed no such correlation. Significantly higher Top 10 clone scores and productive clonality were observed in lung squamous cell carcinoma than in lung adenocarcinoma tumours.

The clonotype was recovered from a human donor with non-small cell lung cancer. The sample was lung tumor tissue. This sequence uses TRBV9 and TRBJ1-1, with 9 bases aligning to TRBD1. The nucleotide sequence is given as TGTGCCAGCAGCGAAAGGGACAGGGCCACTGAAGCTTTCTTT. Its translation is CASSERDRATEAFF. The entire variable domain, with the stretches around the CDR3 drawn from the reference TRBV9 and TRBJ1-1 proteins, is DSGVTQTPKHLITATGQRVTLRCSPRSGDLSVYWYQQSLDQGLQFLIQYYNGEERAKGNILERFSAQQFPDLHSELNLSSLELGDSALYFCASSERDRATEAFFGQGTRLTVV.